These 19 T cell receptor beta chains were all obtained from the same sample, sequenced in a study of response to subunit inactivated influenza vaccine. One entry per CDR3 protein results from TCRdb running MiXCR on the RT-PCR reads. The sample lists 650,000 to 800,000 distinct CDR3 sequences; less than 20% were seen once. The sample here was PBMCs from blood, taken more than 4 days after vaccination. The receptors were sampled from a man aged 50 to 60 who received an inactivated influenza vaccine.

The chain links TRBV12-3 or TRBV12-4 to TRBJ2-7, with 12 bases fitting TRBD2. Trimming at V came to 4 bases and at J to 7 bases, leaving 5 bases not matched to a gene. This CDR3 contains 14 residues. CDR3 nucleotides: TGTGCCAGCAGTTCGACTAGCGGGAGCGGGGAGCAGTACTTC. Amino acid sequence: CASSSTSGSGEQYF.

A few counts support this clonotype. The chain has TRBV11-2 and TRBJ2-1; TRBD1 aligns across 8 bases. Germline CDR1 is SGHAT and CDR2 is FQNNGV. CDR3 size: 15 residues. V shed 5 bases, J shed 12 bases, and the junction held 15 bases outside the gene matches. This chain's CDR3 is CASSPYRDRNSAQFF. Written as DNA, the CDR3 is TGTGCCAGCAGCCCGTACCGGGACAGGAATAGTGCGCAGTTCTTC.

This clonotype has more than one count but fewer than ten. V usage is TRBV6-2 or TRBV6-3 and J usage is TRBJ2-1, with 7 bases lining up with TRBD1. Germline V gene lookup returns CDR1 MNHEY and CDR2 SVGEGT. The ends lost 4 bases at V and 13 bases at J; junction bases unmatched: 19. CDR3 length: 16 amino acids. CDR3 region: CASSSPSVTLDREQFF. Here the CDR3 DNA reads TGTGCCAGCAGTTCCCCTTCAGTAACCCTCGACAGGGAACAGTTCTTC.

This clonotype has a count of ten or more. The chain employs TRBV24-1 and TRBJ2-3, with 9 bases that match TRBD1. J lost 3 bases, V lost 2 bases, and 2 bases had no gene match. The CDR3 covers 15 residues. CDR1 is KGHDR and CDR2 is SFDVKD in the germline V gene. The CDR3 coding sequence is TGTGCCACCAGTGATTGGACAGGGGTGACAGATACGCAGTATTTT. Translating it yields CATSDWTGVTDTQYF.

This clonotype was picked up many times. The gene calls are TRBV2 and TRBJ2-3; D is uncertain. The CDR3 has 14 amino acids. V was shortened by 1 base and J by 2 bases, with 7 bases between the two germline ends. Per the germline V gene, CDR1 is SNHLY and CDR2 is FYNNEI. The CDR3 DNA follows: TGTGCCAGCAGTGAAGGACCGAACACAGATACGCAGTATTTT. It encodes CASSEGPNTDTQYF. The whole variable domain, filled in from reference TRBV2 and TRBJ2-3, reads EPEVTQTPSHQVTQMGQEVILRCVPISNHLYFYWYRQILGQKVEFLVSFYNNEISEKSEIFDDQFSVERPDGSNFTLKIRSTKLEDSAMYFCASSEGPNTDTQYFGPGTRLTVL.

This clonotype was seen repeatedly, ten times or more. Written as DNA, the CDR3 is TGCGCCAGCAGCCAAGATTGGGACAGGGCGTCCAACGAGCAGTACTTC. This codes for CASSQDWDRASNEQYF. The chain couples TRBV4-3 to TRBJ2-7, with TRBD1 matching over 9 bases. CDR3 size: 16 residues. Germline CDR1 and CDR2: LGHNA and YSLEER. Unmatched junction bases numbered 8, after V lost 0 bases and J lost 5 bases.

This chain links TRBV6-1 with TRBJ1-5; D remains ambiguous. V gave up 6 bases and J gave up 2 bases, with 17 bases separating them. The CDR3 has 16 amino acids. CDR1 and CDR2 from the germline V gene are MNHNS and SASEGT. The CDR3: CASSLTASMGNQPQHF. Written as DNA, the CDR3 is TGTGCCAGCAGCCTTACGGCTAGCATGGGCAATCAGCCCCAGCATTTT.

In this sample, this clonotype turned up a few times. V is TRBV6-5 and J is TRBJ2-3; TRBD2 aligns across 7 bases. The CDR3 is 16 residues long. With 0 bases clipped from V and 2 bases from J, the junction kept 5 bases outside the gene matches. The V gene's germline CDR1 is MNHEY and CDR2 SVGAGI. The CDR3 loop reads CASSYSRGVVTDTQYF. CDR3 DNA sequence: TGTGCCAGCAGTTACTCCCGGGGGGTGGTCACAGATACGCAGTATTTT.

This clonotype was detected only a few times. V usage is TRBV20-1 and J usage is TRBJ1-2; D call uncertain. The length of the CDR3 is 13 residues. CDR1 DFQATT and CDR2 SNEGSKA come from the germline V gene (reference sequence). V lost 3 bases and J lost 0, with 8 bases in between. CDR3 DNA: TGCAGTGCTAGTGGCGGTACTAACTATGGCTACACCTTC. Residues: CSASGGTNYGYTF.

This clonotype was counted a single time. CDR3 residues: CASSPRGGGGSNNEQFF. In DNA, the CDR3 is TGTGCCAGCAGCCCCCGGGGGGGGGGCGGGAGCAATAATGAGCAGTTCTTC. The V gene is TRBV21-1, the J gene TRBJ2-1; whether TRBD1, the table's D call, matches the DNA was not checked. TRBV21-1 is an annotated pseudogene. This CDR3 contains 17 residues.

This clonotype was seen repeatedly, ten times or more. The CDR3, as DNA: TGTGCCATCAGAGAACTCCCACTAGCGGGAGACTCCTACAATGAGCAGTTCTTC. This codes for CAIRELPLAGDSYNEQFF. This chain connects TRBV10-3 to TRBJ2-1; 11 bases map to TRBD2. CDR3 length: 18 amino acids. Per germline, CDR1 ENHRY and CDR2 SYGVKD. The V segment lost 6 bases and the J segment 0 bases; nucleotides outside the gene matches: 10.

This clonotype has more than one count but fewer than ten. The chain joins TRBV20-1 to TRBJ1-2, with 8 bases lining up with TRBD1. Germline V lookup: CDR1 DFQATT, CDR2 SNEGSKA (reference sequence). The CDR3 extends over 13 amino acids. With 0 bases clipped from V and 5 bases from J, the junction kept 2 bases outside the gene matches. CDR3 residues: CSARDHRGYGYTF. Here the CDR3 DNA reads TGCAGTGCTAGAGATCACAGGGGGTATGGCTACACCTTC.

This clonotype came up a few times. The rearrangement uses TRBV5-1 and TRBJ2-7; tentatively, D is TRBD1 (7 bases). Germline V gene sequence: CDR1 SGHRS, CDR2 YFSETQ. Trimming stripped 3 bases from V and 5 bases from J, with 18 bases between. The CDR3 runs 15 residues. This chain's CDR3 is CASSSSRTGLNEQYF. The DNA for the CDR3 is TGCGCCAGCAGCTCTTCTCGGACAGGACTAAACGAGCAGTACTTC.

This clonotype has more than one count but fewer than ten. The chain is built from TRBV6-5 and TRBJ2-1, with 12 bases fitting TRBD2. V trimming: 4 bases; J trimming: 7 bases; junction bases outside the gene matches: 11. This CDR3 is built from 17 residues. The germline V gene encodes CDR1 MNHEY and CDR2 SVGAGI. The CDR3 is CASSSRLAGVEGNEQFF. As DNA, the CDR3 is TGTGCCAGCAGTTCCCGACTAGCGGGAGTTGAGGGGAATGAGCAGTTCTTC.

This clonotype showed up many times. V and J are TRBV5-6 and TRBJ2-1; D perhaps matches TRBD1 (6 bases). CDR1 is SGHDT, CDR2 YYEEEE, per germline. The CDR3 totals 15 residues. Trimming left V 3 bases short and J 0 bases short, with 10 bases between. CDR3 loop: CASSSMDSSYNEQFF. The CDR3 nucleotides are TGTGCCAGCAGCTCCATGGACAGCTCCTACAATGAGCAGTTCTTC.

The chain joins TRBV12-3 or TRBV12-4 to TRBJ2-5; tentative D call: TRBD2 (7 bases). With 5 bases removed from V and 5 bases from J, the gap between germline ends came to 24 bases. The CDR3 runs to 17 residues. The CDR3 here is CASSPRMGGGPSETQYF. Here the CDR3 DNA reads TGTGCCAGCAGTCCCCGAATGGGGGGGGGGCCATCCGAGACCCAGTACTTC.

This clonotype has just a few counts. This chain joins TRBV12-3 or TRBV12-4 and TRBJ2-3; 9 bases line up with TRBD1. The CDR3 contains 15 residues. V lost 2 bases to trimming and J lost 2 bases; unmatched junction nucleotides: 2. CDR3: CASSLWDRDTDTQYF. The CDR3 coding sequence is TGTGCCAGCAGTTTATGGGACAGGGACACAGATACGCAGTATTTT.

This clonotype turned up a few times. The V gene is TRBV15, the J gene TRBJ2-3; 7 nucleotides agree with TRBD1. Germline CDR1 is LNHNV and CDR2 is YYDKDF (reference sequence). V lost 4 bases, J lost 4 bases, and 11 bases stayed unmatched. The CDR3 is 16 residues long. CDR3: CATSKQDRARSDTQYF. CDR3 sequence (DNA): TGTGCCACCAGCAAACAAGACAGGGCAAGGTCAGATACGCAGTATTTT.

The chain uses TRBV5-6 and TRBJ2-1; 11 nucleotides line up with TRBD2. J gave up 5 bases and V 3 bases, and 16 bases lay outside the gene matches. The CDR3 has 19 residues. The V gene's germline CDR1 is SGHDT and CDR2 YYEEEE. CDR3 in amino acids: CASSSRGASGRFYDNEQFF. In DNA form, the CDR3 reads TGTGCCAGCAGCTCCCGGGGGGCTAGCGGGAGGTTCTACGACAATGAGCAGTTCTTC.